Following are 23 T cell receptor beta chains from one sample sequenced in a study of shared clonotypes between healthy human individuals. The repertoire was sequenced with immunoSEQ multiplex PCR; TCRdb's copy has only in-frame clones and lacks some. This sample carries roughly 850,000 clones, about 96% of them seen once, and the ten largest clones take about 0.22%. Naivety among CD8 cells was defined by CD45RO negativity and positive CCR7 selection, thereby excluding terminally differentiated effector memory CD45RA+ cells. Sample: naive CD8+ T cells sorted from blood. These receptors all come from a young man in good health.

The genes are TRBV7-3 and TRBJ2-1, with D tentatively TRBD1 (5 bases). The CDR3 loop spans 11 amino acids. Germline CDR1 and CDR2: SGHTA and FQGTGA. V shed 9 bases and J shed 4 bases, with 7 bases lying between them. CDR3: CASRQYNEQFF. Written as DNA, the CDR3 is TGTGCCAGTAGACAGTACAATGAGCAGTTCTTC.

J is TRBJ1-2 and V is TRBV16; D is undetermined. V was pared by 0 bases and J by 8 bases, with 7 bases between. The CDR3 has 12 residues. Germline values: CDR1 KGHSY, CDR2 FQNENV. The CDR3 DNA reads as TGTGCCAGCAGCCAATCGAACCCGGGCTACACCTTC. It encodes CASSQSNPGYTF.

The CDR3 protein is CASSPVIAGGRETQYF. The CDR3 nucleotides read TGTGCCAGCTCACCAGTAATAGCGGGAGGGCGTGAGACCCAGTACTTC. V is TRBV18 and J is TRBJ2-5; TRBD2 matches 11 bases. In germline, CDR1 is KGHSH, CDR2 LQKENI. The CDR3 runs to 16 residues. J lost 5 bases, V lost 2 bases, and 7 bases had no gene match. Drawing the rest from reference TRBV18 and TRBJ2-5, the complete variable domain is NAGVMQNPRHLVRRRGQEARLRCSPMKGHSHVYWYRQLPEEGLKFMVYLQKENIIDESGMPKERFSAEFPKEGPSILRIQQVVRGDSAAYFCASSPVIAGGRETQYFGPGTRLLVL.

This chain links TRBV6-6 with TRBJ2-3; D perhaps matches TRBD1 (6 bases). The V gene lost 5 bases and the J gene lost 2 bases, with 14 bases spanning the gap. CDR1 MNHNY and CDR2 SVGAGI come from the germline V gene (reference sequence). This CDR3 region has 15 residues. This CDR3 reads CASSDSDRFTDTQYF. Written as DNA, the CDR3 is TGTGCCAGCAGTGATTCCGACAGGTTCACAGATACGCAGTATTTT.

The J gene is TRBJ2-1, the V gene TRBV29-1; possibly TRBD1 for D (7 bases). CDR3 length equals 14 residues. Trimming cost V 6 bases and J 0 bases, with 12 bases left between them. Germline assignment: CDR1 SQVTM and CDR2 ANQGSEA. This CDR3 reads CSVDRRGSYNEQFF. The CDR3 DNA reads TGCAGCGTGGACAGGCGGGGCTCCTACAATGAGCAGTTCTTC.

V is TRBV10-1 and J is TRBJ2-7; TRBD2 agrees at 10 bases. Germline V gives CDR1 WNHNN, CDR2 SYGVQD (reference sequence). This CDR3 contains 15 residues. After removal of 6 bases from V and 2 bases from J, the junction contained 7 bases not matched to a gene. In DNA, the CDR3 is TGCGCCAGCAGCGAGACTAGCGGGCGGACCTACGAGCAGTACTTC. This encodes CASSETSGRTYEQYF.

The CDR3 sequence: CSVEIQGAANYGYTF. DNA of the CDR3: TGCAGCGTTGAGATACAGGGGGCGGCTAACTATGGCTACACCTTC. The chain joins TRBV29-1 to TRBJ1-2, with TRBD1 matching over 9 bases. V lost 3 bases and J lost 0; bases outside the gene matches: 5. The V gene's germline CDR1 is SQVTM and CDR2 ANQGSEA. There are 15 residues in the CDR3.

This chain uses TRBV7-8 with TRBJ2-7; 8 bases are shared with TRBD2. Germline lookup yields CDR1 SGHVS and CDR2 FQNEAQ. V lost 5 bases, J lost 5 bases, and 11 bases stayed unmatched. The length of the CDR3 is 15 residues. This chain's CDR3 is CASSPSGSPIDEQYF. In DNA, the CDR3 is TGTGCCAGCAGCCCGAGCGGGAGCCCCATAGACGAGCAGTACTTC.

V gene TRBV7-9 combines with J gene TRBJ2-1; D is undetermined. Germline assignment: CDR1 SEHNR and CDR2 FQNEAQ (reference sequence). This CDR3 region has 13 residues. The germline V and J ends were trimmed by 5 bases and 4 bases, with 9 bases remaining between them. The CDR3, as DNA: TGTGCCAGCAGCCCCTTGAGGTACAATGAGCAGTTCTTC. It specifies CASSPLRYNEQFF. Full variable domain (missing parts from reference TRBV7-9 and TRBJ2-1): DTGVSQNPRHKITKRGQNVTFRCDPISEHNRLYWYRQTLGQGPEFLTYFQNEAQLEKSRLLSDRFSAERPKGSFSTLEIQRTEQGDSAMYLCASSPLRYNEQFFGPGTRLTVL.

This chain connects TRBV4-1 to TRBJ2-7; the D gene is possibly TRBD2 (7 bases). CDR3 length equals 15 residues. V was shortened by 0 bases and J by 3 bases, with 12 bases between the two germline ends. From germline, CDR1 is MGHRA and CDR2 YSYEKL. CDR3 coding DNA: TGCGCCAGCAGCCAAGAAAAGGGGGAGGGCTACGAGCAGTACTTC. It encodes CASSQEKGEGYEQYF.

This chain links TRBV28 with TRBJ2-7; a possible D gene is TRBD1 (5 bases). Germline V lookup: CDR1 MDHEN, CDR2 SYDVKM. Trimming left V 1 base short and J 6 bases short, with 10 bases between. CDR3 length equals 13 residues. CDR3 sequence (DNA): TGTGCCAGCAGTTTATCCAGGGTGGCCGAGCAGTACTTC. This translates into CASSLSRVAEQYF. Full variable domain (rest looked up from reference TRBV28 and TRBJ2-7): DVKVTQSSRYLVKRTGEKVFLECVQDMDHENMFWYRQDPGLGLRLIYFSYDVKMKEKGDIPEGYSVSREKKERFSLILESASTNQTSMYLCASSLSRVAEQYFGPGTRLTVT.

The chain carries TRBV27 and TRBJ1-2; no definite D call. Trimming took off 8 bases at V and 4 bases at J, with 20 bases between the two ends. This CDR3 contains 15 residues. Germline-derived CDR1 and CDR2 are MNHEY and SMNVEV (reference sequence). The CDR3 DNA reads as TGTGCCAGCCGGCAAGGATCTAGCATCATCTATGGCTACACCTTC. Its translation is CASRQGSSIIYGYTF.

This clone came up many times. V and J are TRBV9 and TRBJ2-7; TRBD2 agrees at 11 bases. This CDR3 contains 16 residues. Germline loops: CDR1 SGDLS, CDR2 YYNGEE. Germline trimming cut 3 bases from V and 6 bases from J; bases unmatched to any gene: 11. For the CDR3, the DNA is TGTGCCAGCAGCGCCGAAATAGCGGGAGGGCCGGTCGAGCAGTACTTC. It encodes CASSAEIAGGPVEQYF. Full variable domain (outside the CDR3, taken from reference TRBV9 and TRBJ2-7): DSGVTQTPKHLITATGQRVTLRCSPRSGDLSVYWYQQSLDQGLQFLIQYYNGEERAKGNILERFSAQQFPDLHSELNLSSLELGDSALYFCASSAEIAGGPVEQYFGPGTRLTVT.

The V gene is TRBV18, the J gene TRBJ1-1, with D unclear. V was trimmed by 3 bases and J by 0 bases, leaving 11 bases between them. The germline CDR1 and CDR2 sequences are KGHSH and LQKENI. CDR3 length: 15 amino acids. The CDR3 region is CASSPDWSLNTEAFF. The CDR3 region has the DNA TGTGCCAGCTCACCCGATTGGTCCTTGAACACTGAAGCTTTCTTT.

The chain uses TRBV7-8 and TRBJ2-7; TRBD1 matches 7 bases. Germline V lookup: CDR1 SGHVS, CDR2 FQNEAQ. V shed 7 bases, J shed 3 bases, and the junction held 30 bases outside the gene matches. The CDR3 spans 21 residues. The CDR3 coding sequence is TGTGCCAGCACCACGGACAGGTCTCCTATATACGACCATCCTTACCGCTACGAGCAGTACTTC. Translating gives CASTTDRSPIYDHPYRYEQYF. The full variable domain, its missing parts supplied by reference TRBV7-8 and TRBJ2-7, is GAGVSQSPRYKVAKRGQDVALRCDPISGHVSLFWYQQALGQGPEFLTYFQNEAQLDKSGLPSDRFFAERPEGSVSTLKIQRTQQEDSAVYLCASTTDRSPIYDHPYRYEQYFGPGTRLTVT.

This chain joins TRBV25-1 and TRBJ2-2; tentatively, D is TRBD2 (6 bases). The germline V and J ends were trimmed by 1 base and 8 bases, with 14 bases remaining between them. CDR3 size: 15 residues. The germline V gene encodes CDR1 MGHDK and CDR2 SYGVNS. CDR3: CASSESRTEGGELFF. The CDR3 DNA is TGTGCCAGCAGTGAATCCCGGACGGAGGGTGGGGAGCTGTTTTTT.

The CDR3 coding sequence is TGCGCCAGCAGCCCGACCGGGACAGGGGGGAATGAGCAGTTCTTC. Protein sequence: CASSPTGTGGNEQFF. This rearrangement joins TRBV5-1 to TRBJ2-1; TRBD1 agrees at 11 bases. The CDR3 is 15 amino acids. Germline V gives CDR1 SGHRS, CDR2 YFSETQ. The junction had 7 bases not matched to a gene; V was cut back by 4 bases and J by 7 bases.

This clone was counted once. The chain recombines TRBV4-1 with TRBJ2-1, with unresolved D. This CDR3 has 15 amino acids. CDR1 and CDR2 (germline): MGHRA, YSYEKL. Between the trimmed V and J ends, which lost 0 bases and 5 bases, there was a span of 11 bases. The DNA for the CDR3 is TGCGCCAGCAGCCAAGATGATGACGGCAACAATGAGCAGTTCTTC. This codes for CASSQDDDGNNEQFF.

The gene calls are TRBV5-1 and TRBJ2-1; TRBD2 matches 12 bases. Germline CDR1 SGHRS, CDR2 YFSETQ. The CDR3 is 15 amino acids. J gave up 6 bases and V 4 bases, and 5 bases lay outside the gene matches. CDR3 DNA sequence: TGCGCCAGCAGCCCATCTAGCGGGAGGGTCAATGAGCAGTTCTTC. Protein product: CASSPSSGRVNEQFF.

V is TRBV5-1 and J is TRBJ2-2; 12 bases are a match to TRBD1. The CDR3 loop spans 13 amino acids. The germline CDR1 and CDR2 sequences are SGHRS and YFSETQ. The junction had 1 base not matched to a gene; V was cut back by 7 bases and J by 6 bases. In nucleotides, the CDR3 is TGCGCCAGCCGGGACAGGGGGCCCGGGGAGCTGTTTTTT. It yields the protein CASRDRGPGELFF.

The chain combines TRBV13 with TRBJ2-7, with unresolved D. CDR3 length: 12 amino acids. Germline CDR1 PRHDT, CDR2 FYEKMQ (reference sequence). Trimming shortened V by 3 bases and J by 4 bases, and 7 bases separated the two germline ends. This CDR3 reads CASSFGQYEQYF. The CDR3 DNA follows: TGTGCCAGCAGCTTCGGGCAGTACGAGCAGTACTTC.

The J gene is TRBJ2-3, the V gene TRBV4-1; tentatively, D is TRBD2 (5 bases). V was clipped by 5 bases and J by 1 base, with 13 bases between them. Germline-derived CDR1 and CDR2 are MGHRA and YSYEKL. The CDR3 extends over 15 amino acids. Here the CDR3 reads CASSSYHSGTDTQYF. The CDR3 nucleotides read TGCGCCAGCAGCTCTTACCATAGCGGCACAGATACGCAGTATTTT.

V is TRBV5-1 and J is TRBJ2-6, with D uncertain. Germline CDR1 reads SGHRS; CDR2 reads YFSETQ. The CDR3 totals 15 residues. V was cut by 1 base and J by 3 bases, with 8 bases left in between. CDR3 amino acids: CASSLYSVGANVLTF. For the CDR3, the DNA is TGCGCCAGCAGCTTGTACTCGGTTGGGGCCAACGTCCTGACTTTC. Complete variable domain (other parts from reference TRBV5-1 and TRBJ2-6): KAGVTQTPRYLIKTRGQQVTLSCSPISGHRSVSWYQQTPGQGLQFLFEYFSETQRNKGNFPGRFSGRQFSNSRSEMNVSTLELGDSALYLCASSLYSVGANVLTFGAGSRLTVL.